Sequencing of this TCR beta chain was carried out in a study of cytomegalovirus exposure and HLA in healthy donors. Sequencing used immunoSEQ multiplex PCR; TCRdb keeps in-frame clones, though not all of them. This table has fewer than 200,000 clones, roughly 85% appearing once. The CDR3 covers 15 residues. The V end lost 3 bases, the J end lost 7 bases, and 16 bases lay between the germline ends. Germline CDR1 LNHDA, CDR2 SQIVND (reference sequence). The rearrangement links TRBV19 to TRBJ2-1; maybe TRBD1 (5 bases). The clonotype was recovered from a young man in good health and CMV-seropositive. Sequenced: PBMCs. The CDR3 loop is CASSMGWTFPNEQFF. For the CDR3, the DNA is TGTGCCAGTAGTATGGGTTGGACATTTCCTAATGAGCAGTTCTTC. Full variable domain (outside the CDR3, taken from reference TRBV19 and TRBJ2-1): DGGITQSPKYLFRKEGQNVTLSCEQNLNHDAMYWYRQDPGQGLRLIYYSQIVNDFQKGDIAEGYSVSREKKESFPLTVTSAQKNPTAFYLCASSMGWTFPNEQFFGPGTRLTVL.